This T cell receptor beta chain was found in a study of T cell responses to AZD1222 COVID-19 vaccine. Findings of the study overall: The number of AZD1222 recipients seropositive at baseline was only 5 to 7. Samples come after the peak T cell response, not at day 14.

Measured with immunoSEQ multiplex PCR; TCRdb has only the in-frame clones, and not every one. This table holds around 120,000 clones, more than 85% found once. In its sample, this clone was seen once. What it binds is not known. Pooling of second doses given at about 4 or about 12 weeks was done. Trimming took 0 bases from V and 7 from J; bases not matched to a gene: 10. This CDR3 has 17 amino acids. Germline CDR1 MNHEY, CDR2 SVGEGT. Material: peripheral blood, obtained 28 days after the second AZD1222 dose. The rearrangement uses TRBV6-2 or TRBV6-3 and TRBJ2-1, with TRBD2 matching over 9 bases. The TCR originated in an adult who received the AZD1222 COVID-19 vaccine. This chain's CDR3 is CASSYSEGLAKVNEQFF. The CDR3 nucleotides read TGTGCCAGCAGTTACTCCGAGGGACTAGCAAAAGTGAATGAGCAGTTCTTC.